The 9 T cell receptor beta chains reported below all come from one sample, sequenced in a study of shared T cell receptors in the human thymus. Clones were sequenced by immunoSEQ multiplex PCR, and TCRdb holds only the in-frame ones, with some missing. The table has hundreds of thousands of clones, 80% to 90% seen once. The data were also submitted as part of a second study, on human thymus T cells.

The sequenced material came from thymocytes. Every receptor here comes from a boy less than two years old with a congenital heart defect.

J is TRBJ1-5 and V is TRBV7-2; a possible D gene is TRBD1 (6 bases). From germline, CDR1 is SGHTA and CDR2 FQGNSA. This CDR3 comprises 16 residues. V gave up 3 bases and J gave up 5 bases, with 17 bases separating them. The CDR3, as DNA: TGTGCCAGCAGCTTTCTTGAACAGGGTATCGATCAGCCCCAGCATTTT. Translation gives CASSFLEQGIDQPQHF.

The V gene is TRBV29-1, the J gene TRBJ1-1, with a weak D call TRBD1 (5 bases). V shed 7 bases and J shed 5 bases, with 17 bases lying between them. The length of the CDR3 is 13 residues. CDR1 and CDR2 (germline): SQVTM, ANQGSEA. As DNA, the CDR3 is TGCAGCGCCCATCGGGGGGGTGAGACTGAAGCTTTCTTT. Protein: CSAHRGGETEAFF.

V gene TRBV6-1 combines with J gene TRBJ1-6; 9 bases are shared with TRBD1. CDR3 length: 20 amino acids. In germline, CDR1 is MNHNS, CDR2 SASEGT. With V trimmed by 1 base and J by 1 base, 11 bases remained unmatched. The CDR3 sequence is CASSEELGTGSRSYNSPLHF. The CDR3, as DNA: TGTGCCAGCAGTGAAGAATTGGGGACAGGGAGTAGGTCCTATAATTCACCCCTCCACTTT.

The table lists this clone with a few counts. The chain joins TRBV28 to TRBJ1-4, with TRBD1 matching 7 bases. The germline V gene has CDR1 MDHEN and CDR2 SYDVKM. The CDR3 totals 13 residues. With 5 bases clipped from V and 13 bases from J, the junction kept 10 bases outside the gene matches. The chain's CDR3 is CASSTRDRDRLFF. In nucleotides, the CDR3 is TGTGCCAGCAGTACCCGAGACAGGGATCGACTGTTTTTT.

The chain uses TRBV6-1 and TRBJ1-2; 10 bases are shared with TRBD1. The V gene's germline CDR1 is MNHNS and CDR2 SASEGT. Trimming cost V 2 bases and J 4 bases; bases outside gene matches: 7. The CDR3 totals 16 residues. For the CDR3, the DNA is TGTGCCAGCAGTGAAAGGGGGACAGGGGACCTCTATGGCTACACCTTC. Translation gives CASSERGTGDLYGYTF.

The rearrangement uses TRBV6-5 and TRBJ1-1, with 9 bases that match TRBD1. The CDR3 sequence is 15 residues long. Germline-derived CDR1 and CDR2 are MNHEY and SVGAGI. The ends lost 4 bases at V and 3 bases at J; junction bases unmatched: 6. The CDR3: CASSLMGQGYTEAFF. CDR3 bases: TGTGCCAGCAGTTTAATGGGACAGGGCTACACTGAAGCTTTCTTT.

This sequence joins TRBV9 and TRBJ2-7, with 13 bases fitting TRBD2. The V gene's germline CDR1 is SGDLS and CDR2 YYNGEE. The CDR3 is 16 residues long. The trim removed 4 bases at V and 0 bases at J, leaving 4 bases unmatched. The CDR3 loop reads CASSLGTSGNSYEQYF. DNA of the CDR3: TGTGCCAGCAGCTTAGGGACTAGCGGGAACTCCTACGAGCAGTACTTC.

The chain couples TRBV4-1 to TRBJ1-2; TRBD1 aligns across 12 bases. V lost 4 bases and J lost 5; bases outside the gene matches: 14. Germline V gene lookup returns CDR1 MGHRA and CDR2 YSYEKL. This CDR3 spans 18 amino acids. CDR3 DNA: TGCGCCAGCAGCCGCCTCCGGGACAGGGGGCATAGGGAATATGGCTACACCTTC. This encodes CASSRLRDRGHREYGYTF.

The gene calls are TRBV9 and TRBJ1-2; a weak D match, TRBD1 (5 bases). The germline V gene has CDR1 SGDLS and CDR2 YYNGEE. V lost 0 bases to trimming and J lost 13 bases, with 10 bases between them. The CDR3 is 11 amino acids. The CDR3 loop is CASSVARGCTF. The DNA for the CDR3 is TGTGCCAGCAGCGTAGCTCGGGGGTGCACCTTC. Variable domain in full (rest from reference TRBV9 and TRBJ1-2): DSGVTQTPKHLITATGQRVTLRCSPRSGDLSVYWYQQSLDQGLQFLIQYYNGEERAKGNILERFSAQQFPDLHSELNLSSLELGDSALYFCASSVARGCTFGSGTRLTVV.